The next 8 T cell receptor beta chains were all read from a single sample in a study of T-cell reconstitution after alpha-beta-depleted transplantation in children. Preparation of the TCRbeta library was carried out with unique molecular identifiers. TCRdb redid the calling of the PCR reads with MiXCR, one entry per CDR3 protein. The repertoire holds some 500,000 distinct CDR3 sequences, with approximately 20% as singletons. Sample: PBMCs from the stem cell graft donor, taken from the stem cell graft. All receptors come from a human donor who donated a stem cell graft to a child with acute lymphoblastic leukemia.

The chain combines TRBV20-1 with TRBJ2-7; 8 bases align to TRBD2. Trimming at V came to 5 bases and at J to 4 bases, leaving 10 bases not matched to a gene. The CDR3 length is 14 residues. CDR1 is DFQATT, CDR2 SNEGSKA, per germline (reference sequence). CDR3 DNA sequence: TGCAGTGCTCGATCGACTAGCGCAACTTACGAGCAGTACTTC. As protein: CSARSTSATYEQYF.

The rearrangement uses TRBV18 and TRBJ2-7; 9 positions agree with TRBD2. J gave up 6 bases and V 3 bases, and 6 bases lay outside the gene matches. The CDR3 has 14 residues. Germline V lookup: CDR1 KGHSH, CDR2 LQKENI. CDR3 bases: TGTGCCAGCTCACCTCCGGGACTAGCTGGCGAGCAGTACTTC. It encodes CASSPPGLAGEQYF.

The chain uses TRBV27 and TRBJ1-6; 7 bases agree with TRBD1. The trim removed 5 bases at V and 6 bases at J, leaving 7 bases unmatched. The CDR3 extends over 15 amino acids. CDR1 MNHEY and CDR2 SMNVEV come from the germline V gene (reference sequence). The CDR3 sequence is CASSPAGQLNSPLHF. The CDR3 DNA sequence: TGTGCCAGCAGTCCAGCGGGACAGCTTAATTCACCCCTCCACTTT.

About this clonotype itself: A junction end diverges from the germline sequence, so it may reflect a read error. This chain connects TRBV7-6 to TRBJ1-1; D remains unclear. Germline V gene sequence: CDR1 SGHVS, CDR2 FNYEAQ. The CDR3 sequence is 12 residues long. The CDR3 loop is CASSPLGTEAFF. For the CDR3, the DNA is TGCGCCAGCAGCCCCCTGGGCACTGAAGCTTTCTTT.

This rearrangement joins TRBV13 to TRBJ2-1; 12 bases are a match to TRBD2. Trimming at V came to 4 bases and at J to 7 bases, leaving 5 bases not matched to a gene. Germline CDR1 reads PRHDT; CDR2 reads FYEKMQ (reference sequence). The CDR3 length is 15 residues. The CDR3 nucleotides are TGTGCCAGCAGCTCGACTAGCGGGAGTAAAAATGAGCAGTTCTTC. Encoded protein: CASSSTSGSKNEQFF.

This clonotype has only a few counts. The chain has TRBV5-1 and TRBJ2-7; no firm D call. Germline V CDR1 and CDR2: SGHRS, YFSETQ. Between the trimmed V and J ends, which lost 4 bases and 3 bases, there was a span of 20 bases. This CDR3 is built from 16 residues. CDR3 bases: TGCGCCAGCAGCCATTCGGCTGCGCGGCCCTTCTACGAGCAGTACTTC. Amino acid sequence: CASSHSAARPFYEQYF.

The chain joins TRBV13 to TRBJ2-3; 12 positions agree with TRBD2. This CDR3 region has 16 residues. CDR1 PRHDT and CDR2 FYEKMQ come from the germline V gene (reference sequence). V gave up 4 bases and J gave up 3 bases; unmatched junction bases: 5. As DNA, the CDR3 is TGTGCCAGCAGCTCCGGAGGACTAGCGGGAACAGATACGCAGTATTTT. It yields the protein CASSSGGLAGTDTQYF. Looking up the rest from reference TRBV13 and TRBJ2-3 gives the full variable domain: AAGVIQSPRHLIKEKRETATLKCYPIPRHDTVYWYQQGPGQDPQFLISFYEKMQSDKGSIPDRFSAQQFSDYHSELNMSSLELGDSALYFCASSSGGLAGTDTQYFGPGTRLTVL.

Note on this clonotype: The missing conserved phenylalanine or tryptophan at the end of this CDR3 makes a read error likely. It is unclear where the CDR3 begins or ends on the DNA, so no DNA is shown, and the CDR3 is as TCRdb lists it. The genes are TRBV13 and TRBJ2-1; the table's D gene call, TRBD2, was not cross checked with the DNA. The CDR3 has 13 amino acids, counting both end residues. Germline V gene data show CDR1 as PRHDT and CDR2 as FYEKMQ (reference sequence). The CDR3: CASSRGTSGAPPS.